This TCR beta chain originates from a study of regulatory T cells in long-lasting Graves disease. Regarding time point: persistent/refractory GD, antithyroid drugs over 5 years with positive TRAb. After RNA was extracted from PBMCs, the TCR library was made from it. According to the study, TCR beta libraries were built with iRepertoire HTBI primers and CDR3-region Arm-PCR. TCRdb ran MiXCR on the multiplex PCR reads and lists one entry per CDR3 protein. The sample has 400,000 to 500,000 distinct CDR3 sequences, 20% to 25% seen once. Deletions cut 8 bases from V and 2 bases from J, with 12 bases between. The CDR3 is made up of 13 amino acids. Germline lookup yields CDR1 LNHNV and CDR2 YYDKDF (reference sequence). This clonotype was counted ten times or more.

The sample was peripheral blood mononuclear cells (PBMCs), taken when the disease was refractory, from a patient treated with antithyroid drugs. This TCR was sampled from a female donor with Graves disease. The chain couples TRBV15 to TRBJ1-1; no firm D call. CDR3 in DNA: TGTGCCACCGGCACTGGGGTAAACACTGAAGCTTTCTTT. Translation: CATGTGVNTEAFF.